These T cell receptor beta chains were read from a single sample in a study of a mutant IDH1 vaccine in newly diagnosed glioma. For these receptors, no antigen is known. Sequenced by immunoSEQ multiplex PCR; TCRdb stores in-frame clones only, minus some. The sample records 84,000 or so clones, over 75% being singletons. Sequencing was performed on PBMCs, taken from a glioma patient whose treatment included an IDH1 peptide vaccine. These receptors came from a man aged 35-49 years with glioma. CDR3s include the opening cysteine and the closing phenylalanine or tryptophan. A D gene is named only where the DNA matches it firmly. Clone size, where shown, is once, few, many, or a class for clones that have expanded.

>TRBJ2-7|TRBV9|-|TRBD2
TGTGCCAGCAGCGTAAAGCCTTTCGGGACGGGGGGAGGCAGCTCCTACGAGCAGTACTTC
CASSVKPFGTGGGSSYEQYF
>TRBJ2-7|TRBV25-1|once|TRBD2
TGTGCCAGCGGACAACTAGCGGGAGAATCGGACTACTACGAGCAGTACTTC
CASGQLAGESDYYEQYF
>TRBJ2-7|TRBV5-3|once|-
TGTGCCAGAAGCTTGGAACCCAAGACCACTTCGGGGGCCTCCTACGAGCAGTACTTC
CARSLEPKTTSGASYEQYF
>TRBJ1-1|TRBV4-2|few|-
TGTGCCAGCAGCAAGGCCTCAGGGATCACTGAAGCTTTCTTT
CASSKASGITEAFF
>TRBJ1-5|TRBV11-2|-|-
TGTGCCAGCAGCTTAGGGCATAATAGCAATCAGCCCCAGCATTTT
CASSLGHNSNQPQHF
>TRBJ2-1|TRBV7-8|-|-
TGTGCCAGCAGCTTAGCACCCGGGGGAGGTGAGCAGTTCTTC
CASSLAPGGGEQFF
>TRBJ2-7|TRBV23-1|-|TRBD1
TGCGCCAGCAGAGGGACAGGGACTTACGAGCAGTACTTC
CASRGTGTYEQYF
>TRBJ2-1|TRBV19|-|-
TGTGCCACCAGTCCGCAGGGCTCCTACAATGAGCAGTTCTTC
CATSPQGSYNEQFF
>TRBJ2-2|TRBV10-3|-|TRBD1
TGTGCCATCAGTGGGACAGGGGGCTTGACCGGGGAGCTGTTTTTT
CAISGTGGLTGELFF
>TRBJ2-7|TRBV18|few|-
TGTGCCAGCTCACCCGCGGGGGCTACCTACGAGCAGTACTTC
CASSPAGATYEQYF
>TRBJ2-2|TRBV19|-|TRBD2
TGTGCCAGTAGTAGGGAACTAGCGGGAGGCTCGAACACCGGGGAGCTGTTTTTT
CASSRELAGGSNTGELFF
>TRBJ1-6|TRBV6-5|-|TRBD1
TGTGCCAGCAGTTCCCAGGGGGCGCGATTTAATTCACCCCTCCACTTT
CASSSQGARFNSPLHF
>TRBJ2-3|TRBV29-1|-|TRBD1
TGCAGCGTTGACAATATACAGGGGGCTAACACAGATACGCAGTATTTT
CSVDNIQGANTDTQYF
>TRBJ1-3|TRBV23-1|few|TRBD1
TGCGCCAGCAGCCCCGGGACAGGGATGTACACCATATATTTT
CASSPGTGMYTIYF
>TRBJ2-2|TRBV4-1|-|-
TGCGCCAGCAGCCAAGAATGGGACTTCAGCTACCGTAGAAAATCCGGGGAGCTGTTTTTT
CASSQEWDFSYRRKSGELFF
>TRBJ1-3|TRBV4-1|-|-
TGCGCCAGCAGCCAAGAAACAGGGACCCTCTCTGGAAACACCATATATTTT
CASSQETGTLSGNTIYF
>TRBJ2-7|TRBV18|-|-
TGTGCCAGCTCACTCGGGGAGGGGGCAAAGCAGTACTTC
CASSLGEGAKQYF
>TRBJ2-2|TRBV7-2|-|-
TGTGCCAGCAGCTTGGAATACAGGGTCTTAAGGGACACCGGGGAGCTGTTTTTT
CASSLEYRVLRDTGELFF
>TRBJ2-1|TRBV7-9|-|TRBD1
TGTGCCAGCAGCTCTGGGACAGGGGTTATGGATGAGCAGTTCTTC
CASSSGTGVMDEQFF
>TRBJ1-1|TRBV19|-|-
TGTGCCAGTAGTACCCTTTTTGAAGCTTTCTTT
CASSTLFEAFF